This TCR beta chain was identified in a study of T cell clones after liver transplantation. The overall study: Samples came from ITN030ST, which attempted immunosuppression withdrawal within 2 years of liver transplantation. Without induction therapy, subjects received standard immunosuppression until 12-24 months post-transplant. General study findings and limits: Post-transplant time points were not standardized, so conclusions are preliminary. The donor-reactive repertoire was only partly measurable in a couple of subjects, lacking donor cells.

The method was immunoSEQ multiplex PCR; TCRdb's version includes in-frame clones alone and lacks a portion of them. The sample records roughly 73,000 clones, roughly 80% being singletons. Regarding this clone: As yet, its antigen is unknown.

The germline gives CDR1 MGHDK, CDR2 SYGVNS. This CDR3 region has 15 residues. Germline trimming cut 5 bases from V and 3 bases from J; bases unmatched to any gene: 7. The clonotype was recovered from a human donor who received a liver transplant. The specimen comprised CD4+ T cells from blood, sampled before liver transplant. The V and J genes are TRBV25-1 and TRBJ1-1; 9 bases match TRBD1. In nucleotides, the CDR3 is TGTGCCAGCAGTCCTCAGGACAGGGGAGACACTGAAGCTTTCTTT. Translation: CASSPQDRGDTEAFF.